This TCR beta chain emerged from a study of lymphopenia after photon versus proton radiotherapy. CDR3 length equals 11 residues. Germline-derived CDR1 and CDR2 are DFQATT and SNEGSKA (reference sequence). Trimming removed 5 bases at V and 2 bases at J, with 6 bases between. Sequenced by immunoSEQ multiplex PCR; TCRdb stores in-frame clones only, minus some. The data show around 160,000 clones, with about 88% seen just once and around 5% held by the top ten. The rearrangement links TRBV20-1 to TRBJ1-2; D remains ambiguous. This TCR was sampled from a man aged 50 to 60 with gastric cancer. Sequenced material: peripheral blood, taken from a patient treated with photon-based radiotherapy. In nucleotides, the CDR3 is TGCAGTGCTGTCTACAACTATGGCTACACCTTC. Protein: CSAVYNYGYTF.